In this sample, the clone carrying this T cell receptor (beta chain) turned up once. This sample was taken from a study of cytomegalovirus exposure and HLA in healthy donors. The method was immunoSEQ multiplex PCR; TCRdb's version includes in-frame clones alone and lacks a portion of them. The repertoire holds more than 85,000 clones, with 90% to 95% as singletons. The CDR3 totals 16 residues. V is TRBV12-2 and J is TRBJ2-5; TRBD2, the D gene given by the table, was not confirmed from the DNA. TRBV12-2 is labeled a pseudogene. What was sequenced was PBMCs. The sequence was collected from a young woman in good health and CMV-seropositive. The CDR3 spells CASRLDLAGEQETQYF. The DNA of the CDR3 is TGTGCAAGTCGCTTAGACCTAGCGGGAGAGCAAGAGACCCAGTACTTC.